The 17 T cell receptor beta chains listed next were all sequenced from one sample in a study of blood T cell repertoires in COVID-19. Clones were read by immunoSEQ multiplex PCR, and TCRdb kept only the in-frame ones, dropping some. The sample has about 310,000 clones, nearly 90% seen once. Sequenced: peripheral blood. The source of these receptors is a woman aged 40 to 50 with COVID-19, enrolled during active disease.

V gene TRBV7-8 combines with J gene TRBJ2-7; 9 nucleotides align to TRBD1. This CDR3 is built from 20 residues. The germline CDR1 and CDR2 sequences are SGHVS and FQNEAQ. The trim removed 2 bases at V and 5 bases at J, leaving 22 bases unmatched. The CDR3 DNA sequence: TGTGCCAGCAGCTTACCTCTCCGGGACAGGGTTGACCCCTCACGCAACGAGCAGTACTTC. Translation gives CASSLPLRDRVDPSRNEQYF.

V is TRBV6-4 and J is TRBJ2-1; TRBD2 agrees at 10 bases. The V segment lost 2 bases and the J segment 8 bases; nucleotides outside the gene matches: 15. The CDR3 has 18 residues. Germline lookup yields CDR1 MRHNA and CDR2 SNTAGT. CDR3 in amino acids: CASSDSFRRLAGEDEQFF. The DNA for the CDR3 is TGTGCCAGCAGTGACAGTTTTAGGCGGCTAGCGGGAGAAGATGAGCAGTTCTTC.

This clone has just one count. The V gene is TRBV19, the J gene TRBJ1-1; possible D gene TRBD1, 5 bases. The ends were cut back, 3 bases at V and 10 bases at J, with 21 bases in the middle. Germline V gene data show CDR1 as LNHDA and CDR2 as SQIVND (reference sequence). The CDR3 length is 15 residues. The CDR3 is CASSMALTGSGGAFF. CDR3 in DNA: TGTGCCAGTAGTATGGCTCTCACAGGTTCTGGTGGAGCTTTCTTT.

The J gene is TRBJ2-2, the V gene TRBV18, with unresolved D. Germline V gene sequence: CDR1 KGHSH, CDR2 LQKENI. This CDR3 contains 14 residues. V was clipped by 0 bases and J by 2 bases, with 4 bases between them. CDR3 DNA sequence: TGTGCCAGCTCACCACCGTATAACACCGGGGAGCTGTTTTTT. Translated, it gives CASSPPYNTGELFF.

This clone was detected once. This chain connects TRBV27 to TRBJ1-1; D not resolved. Germline values: CDR1 MNHEY, CDR2 SMNVEV (reference sequence). The CDR3 sequence is 16 residues long. Trimming took 2 bases from V and 4 from J, leaving 17 bases between them. The CDR3 bases are TGTGCCAGCAGTTTAGACACGTCAACCTTTTTCACTGAAGCTTTCTTT. This translates into CASSLDTSTFFTEAFF.

The chain uses TRBV7-9 and TRBJ1-6; 7 positions match TRBD1. The germline CDR1 and CDR2 sequences are SEHNR and FQNEAQ (reference sequence). Losses at the gene ends were 5 bases for V and 1 base for J; bases not matched to a gene: 5. The CDR3 extends over 16 amino acids. CDR3 sequence reads: CASSLRQGSYNSPLHF. CDR3 sequence (DNA): TGTGCCAGCAGCCTCAGACAGGGTTCCTATAATTCACCCCTCCACTTT. The variable domain in full, with the rest retrieved from reference TRBV7-9 and TRBJ1-6, is DTGVSQNPRHKITKRGQNVTFRCDPISEHNRLYWYRQTLGQGPEFLTYFQNEAQLEKSRLLSDRFSAERPKGSFSTLEIQRTEQGDSAMYLCASSLRQGSYNSPLHFGNGTRLTVT.

This chain uses TRBV4-1 with TRBJ1-5, with a possible D match to TRBD1 (6 bases). The CDR3 loop spans 15 amino acids. The ends were cut back, 4 bases at V and 5 bases at J, with 15 bases in the middle. In germline, CDR1 is MGHRA, CDR2 YSYEKL. CDR3 amino acids: CASSPSDSLDQPQHF. Written as DNA, the CDR3 is TGCGCCAGCAGCCCTTCGGACAGCCTGGATCAGCCCCAGCATTTT.

The genes are TRBV9 and TRBJ2-1, with TRBD1 matching over 11 bases. The ends lost 4 bases at V and 9 bases at J; junction bases unmatched: 12. The CDR3 contains 16 residues. Germline V gene data show CDR1 as SGDLS and CDR2 as YYNGEE. The chain's CDR3 is CASSPYRDRGVSEQFF. The CDR3, as DNA: TGTGCCAGCAGCCCCTACCGGGACAGGGGGGTTAGTGAGCAGTTCTTC. The full variable domain, with the rest looked up from reference TRBV9 and TRBJ2-1, is DSGVTQTPKHLITATGQRVTLRCSPRSGDLSVYWYQQSLDQGLQFLIQYYNGEERAKGNILERFSAQQFPDLHSELNLSSLELGDSALYFCASSPYRDRGVSEQFFGPGTRLTVL.

V is TRBV7-2 and J is TRBJ1-2, with 7 bases matching TRBD1. This CDR3 has 16 residues. With 1 base clipped from V and 5 bases from J, the junction kept 10 bases outside the gene matches. Germline V gene sequence: CDR1 SGHTA, CDR2 FQGNSA. The CDR3: CASSLDSYRGLYGYTF. DNA of the CDR3: TGTGCCAGCAGCTTAGATTCATACAGGGGCCTTTATGGCTACACCTTC.

The chain employs TRBV6-6 and TRBJ2-3; the match to TRBD2 covers 9 bases. CDR3 length: 18 residues. The J segment lost 0 bases and the V segment lost 5 bases, leaving 12 bases of the junction unmatched. Germline assignment: CDR1 MNHNY and CDR2 SVGAGI (reference sequence). The CDR3 loop is CASSRRGGGVHSTDTQYF. CDR3 DNA sequence: TGTGCCAGCAGTCGGCGAGGCGGGGGGGTCCATAGCACAGATACGCAGTATTTT.

This sequence joins TRBV2 and TRBJ2-7, with 7 bases identical to TRBD1. From germline, CDR1 is SNHLY and CDR2 FYNNEI. This CDR3 contains 13 residues. With V trimmed by 6 bases and J by 6 bases, 8 bases remained unmatched. The CDR3 spells CASRDRAMGEQYF. Here the CDR3 DNA reads TGTGCCAGCAGAGACAGGGCTATGGGCGAGCAGTACTTC.

V gene TRBV6-2 or TRBV6-3 combines with J gene TRBJ1-1, with D unresolved. Trimming left V 5 bases short and J 2 bases short, with 21 bases between. The germline V gene encodes CDR1 MNHEY and CDR2 SVGEGT. This CDR3 has 17 residues. CDR3 sequence: CASSTVLTWRSNTEAFF. The CDR3 bases are TGTGCCAGCAGTACCGTACTTACGTGGAGGAGCAACACTGAAGCTTTCTTT.

The V gene is TRBV30, the J gene TRBJ2-1; TRBD1 matches at 7 bases. CDR1 GTSNPN and CDR2 SVGIG come from the germline V gene (reference sequence). With 5 bases clipped from V and 10 bases from J, the junction kept 8 bases outside the gene matches. The CDR3 length is 12 residues. Here the CDR3 reads CAWQGESREQFF. CDR3 sequence (DNA): TGTGCCTGGCAGGGGGAGAGTCGAGAGCAGTTCTTC.

In its sample, this clone was seen once. V and J are TRBV14 and TRBJ1-2; TRBD1 matches at 9 bases. The CDR3 consists of 13 residues. Trimming at V came to 4 bases and at J to 6 bases, leaving 3 bases not matched to a gene. Per the germline V gene, CDR1 is SGHDN and CDR2 is FVKESK. The CDR3 here is CASSLGTGHGYTF. The DNA of the CDR3 is TGTGCCAGCAGCCTTGGGACAGGGCATGGCTACACCTTC.

The rearrangement joins TRBV27 to TRBJ2-6; D remains ambiguous. V lost 0 bases and J lost 2, with 5 bases in between. From germline, CDR1 is MNHEY and CDR2 SMNVEV (reference sequence). This CDR3 spans 15 amino acids. The CDR3 loop is CASSLSIAGANVLTF. CDR3 DNA sequence: TGTGCCAGCAGTTTATCGATAGCTGGGGCCAACGTCCTGACTTTC.

The chain combines TRBV2 with TRBJ1-4; 10 bases match TRBD1. Germline V lookup: CDR1 SNHLY, CDR2 FYNNEI. The trim removed 5 bases at V and 6 bases at J, leaving 6 bases unmatched. The CDR3 has 15 residues. In nucleotides, the CDR3 is TGTGCCAGCAGTTACATGACAGGGGGCGATGAAAAACTGTTTTTT. Encoded protein: CASSYMTGGDEKLFF.

The CDR3 loop reads CASSLRMDRLNNEQFF. CDR3 sequence (DNA): TGCGCCAGCAGCCTGAGGATGGACAGACTTAACAATGAGCAGTTCTTC. The rearrangement uses TRBV5-1 and TRBJ2-1; a possible D gene is TRBD1 (6 bases). This CDR3 is 16 amino acids long. The V end lost 4 bases, the J end lost 5 bases, and 19 bases lay between the germline ends. Per the germline V gene, CDR1 is SGHRS and CDR2 is YFSETQ. Variable domain in full (rest from reference TRBV5-1 and TRBJ2-1): KAGVTQTPRYLIKTRGQQVTLSCSPISGHRSVSWYQQTPGQGLQFLFEYFSETQRNKGNFPGRFSGRQFSNSRSEMNVSTLELGDSALYLCASSLRMDRLNNEQFFGPGTRLTVL.